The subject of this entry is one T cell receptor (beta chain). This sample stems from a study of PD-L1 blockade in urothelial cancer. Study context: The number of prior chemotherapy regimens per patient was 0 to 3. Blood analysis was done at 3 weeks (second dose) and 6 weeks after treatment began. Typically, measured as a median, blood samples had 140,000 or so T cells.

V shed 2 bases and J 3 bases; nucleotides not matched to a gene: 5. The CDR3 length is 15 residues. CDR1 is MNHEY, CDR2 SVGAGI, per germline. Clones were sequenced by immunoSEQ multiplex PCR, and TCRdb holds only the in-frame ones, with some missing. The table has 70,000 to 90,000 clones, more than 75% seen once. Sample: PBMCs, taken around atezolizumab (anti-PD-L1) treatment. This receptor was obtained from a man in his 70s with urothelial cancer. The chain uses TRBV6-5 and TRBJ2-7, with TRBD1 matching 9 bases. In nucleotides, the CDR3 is TGTGCCAGCAGTTACGACAGGGGGGCCTACTACGAGCAGTACTTC. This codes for CASSYDRGAYYEQYF.